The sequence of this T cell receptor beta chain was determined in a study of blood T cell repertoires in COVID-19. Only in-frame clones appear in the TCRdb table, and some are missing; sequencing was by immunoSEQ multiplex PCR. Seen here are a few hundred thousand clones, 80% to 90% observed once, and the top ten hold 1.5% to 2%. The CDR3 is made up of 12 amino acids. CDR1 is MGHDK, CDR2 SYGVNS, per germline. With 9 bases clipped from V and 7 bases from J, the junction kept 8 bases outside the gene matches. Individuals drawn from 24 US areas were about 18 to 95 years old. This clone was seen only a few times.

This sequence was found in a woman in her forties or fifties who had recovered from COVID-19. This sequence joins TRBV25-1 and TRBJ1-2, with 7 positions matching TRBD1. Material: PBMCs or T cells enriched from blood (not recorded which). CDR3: CASMTGHSGYTF. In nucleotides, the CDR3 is TGTGCCAGTATGACAGGGCATAGTGGCTACACCTTC.